Sequencing of this TCR beta chain was carried out in a study of OX40 agonist ivuxolimab in advanced cancers. Turning to the study itself: Patients received intravenous ivuxolimab every 2 weeks at 0.01 to 10 mg/kg. Enrolled patients in dose escalation had cancers that were hepatocellular carcinoma, melanoma, renal cell or head and neck cancer.

Concerning this clone itself: The antigen is unknown.

The assay was immunoSEQ multiplex PCR, and TCRdb's table has in-frame clones only and misses some. The profile shows some 74,000 clones, 90% of them singletons. Germline assignment: CDR1 LNHDA and CDR2 SQIVND (reference sequence). V shed 7 bases and J 0 bases; nucleotides not matched to a gene: 6. The CDR3 has 15 amino acids. Findings of the study overall: Among the lowest peripheral clonal expansion occurred in 0.1-3.0 mg/kg partial responders. At doses 0.1 to 3.0 mg/kg, CD4+ and CD8+ clones expanded.

V usage is TRBV19 and J usage is TRBJ1-3; 7 positions agree with TRBD1. The TCR sequence derives from an adult with an advanced solid tumor such as melanoma, head and neck, liver or kidney cancer. Sequenced material: CD4+ or CD8+ T cells sorted from blood, taken in a trial of the OX40 agonist ivuxolimab. The CDR3 DNA follows: TGTGCCAGTACCAGGGGGGATACCTCTGGAAACACCATATATTTT. It is translated as CASTRGDTSGNTIYF. Based on the CDR3 plus reference TRBV19 and TRBJ1-3, the full variable domain is DGGITQSPKYLFRKEGQNVTLSCEQNLNHDAMYWYRQDPGQGLRLIYYSQIVNDFQKGDIAEGYSVSREKKESFPLTVTSAQKNPTAFYLCASTRGDTSGNTIYFGEGSWLTVV.